Listed below are T cell receptor beta chains from one sample, sequenced in a study of T cells in tuberculosis. The data were produced by immunoSEQ multiplex PCR, yet TCRdb's version contains in-frame clones alone and is incomplete. The sample holds roughly 34,000 clones, around 97% seen once. Sequencing used PBMCs. The receptors shown here come from a donor aged 5-35 years with latent tuberculosis or without tuberculosis infection. Both conserved end residues are part of each CDR3. The order of the fields is CDR3 length, clone size, J gene, D gene, V gene, CDR3 DNA, CDR3 protein. The D gene is left open where the match is weak. Only part of the rows carry a size: once, few, many, or a class if the clone is expanded.

19 | . | TRBJ1-1 | . | TRBV4-1 | TGCGCCAGCAGCCTCGCTAGACAGAGTTTAAGGGGCATGAACACTGAAGCTTTCTTT | CASSLARQSLRGMNTEAFF
14 | . | TRBJ2-3 | TRBD1 | TRBV6-1 | TGTGCCAGCAGGGACAGGGGTAAAACAGATACGCAGTATTTT | CASRDRGKTDTQYF
16 | . | TRBJ1-3 | . | TRBV4-2 | TGTGCCAGCAGCCAAGATCCCCGTCCTGGGGAGAACACCATATATTTT | CASSQDPRPGENTIYF
17 | . | TRBJ2-3 | TRBD1 | TRBV5-1 | TGCGCCAGCAGCACAGGACAGGGGGCGTTCGGGACAGATACGCAGTATTTT | CASSTGQGAFGTDTQYF
16 | . | TRBJ2-2 | . | TRBV2 | TGTGCCAGCAGGCCTTCGGGGAAGGATAACACCGGGGAGCTGTTTTTT | CASRPSGKDNTGELFF
14 | . | TRBJ2-1 | TRBD2 | TRBV28 | TGTGCCAGCAGTACGGGACTAGCGGGAGTTGAGCAGTTCTTC | CASSTGLAGVEQFF
18 | . | TRBJ2-7 | . | TRBV12-1 | TGTGCCAGCAGCTTTGCTTGTAGGGGACAGGTGATGGCCTACGAGCAGTACTTC | CASSFACRGQVMAYEQYF
16 | . | TRBJ1-3 | . | TRBV18 | TGTGCCAGCTCACCCGCGATGGGGGCTAAGGGAAACACCATATATTTT | CASSPAMGAKGNTIYF
15 | . | TRBJ1-4 | TRBD1 | TRBV4-1 | TGCGCCAGCAGCTTCCGGGACAGGAGTACTGAAAAACTGTTTTTT | CASSFRDRSTEKLFF
15 | . | TRBJ1-2 | TRBD1 | TRBV5-5 | TGTGCCAGCAGCTTGGGAGGACAGGGTAACTATGGCTACACCTTC | CASSLGGQGNYGYTF
15 | . | TRBJ2-4 | . | TRBV6-1 | TGTGCCAGCATAGAGCGCGTTATAGCCAAAAACATTCAGTACTTC | CASIERVIAKNIQYF
14 | . | TRBJ2-7 | . | TRBV5-1 | TGCGCCAGCAGCTTCCCCACAACTACCTACGAGCAGTACTTC | CASSFPTTTYEQYF
16 | . | TRBJ2-3 | TRBD2 | TRBV7-2 | TGTGCCAGCAGCTCGCGGGGGGGCCAGTACACAGATACGCAGTATTTT | CASSSRGGQYTDTQYF
16 | once | TRBJ1-1 | . | TRBV10-3 | TGTGCCATCAGTGAGTCGAGGCAGGGCCCGGGCACTGAAGCTTTCTTT | CAISESRQGPGTEAFF
13 | . | TRBJ1-2 | TRBD1 | TRBV15 | TGTGCCACGAGACAGGGGTGGGGCTATGGCTACACCTTC | CATRQGWGYGYTF
15 | . | TRBJ2-7 | . | TRBV18 | TGTGCCAGCTCCCAGGTTAATGGGGGCGAGTACGAGCAGTACTTC | CASSQVNGGEYEQYF
14 | . | TRBJ2-1 | . | TRBV5-1 | TGCGCCAGTTCGGGCGGGGCATCCTACAATGAGCAGTTCTTC | CASSGGASYNEQFF